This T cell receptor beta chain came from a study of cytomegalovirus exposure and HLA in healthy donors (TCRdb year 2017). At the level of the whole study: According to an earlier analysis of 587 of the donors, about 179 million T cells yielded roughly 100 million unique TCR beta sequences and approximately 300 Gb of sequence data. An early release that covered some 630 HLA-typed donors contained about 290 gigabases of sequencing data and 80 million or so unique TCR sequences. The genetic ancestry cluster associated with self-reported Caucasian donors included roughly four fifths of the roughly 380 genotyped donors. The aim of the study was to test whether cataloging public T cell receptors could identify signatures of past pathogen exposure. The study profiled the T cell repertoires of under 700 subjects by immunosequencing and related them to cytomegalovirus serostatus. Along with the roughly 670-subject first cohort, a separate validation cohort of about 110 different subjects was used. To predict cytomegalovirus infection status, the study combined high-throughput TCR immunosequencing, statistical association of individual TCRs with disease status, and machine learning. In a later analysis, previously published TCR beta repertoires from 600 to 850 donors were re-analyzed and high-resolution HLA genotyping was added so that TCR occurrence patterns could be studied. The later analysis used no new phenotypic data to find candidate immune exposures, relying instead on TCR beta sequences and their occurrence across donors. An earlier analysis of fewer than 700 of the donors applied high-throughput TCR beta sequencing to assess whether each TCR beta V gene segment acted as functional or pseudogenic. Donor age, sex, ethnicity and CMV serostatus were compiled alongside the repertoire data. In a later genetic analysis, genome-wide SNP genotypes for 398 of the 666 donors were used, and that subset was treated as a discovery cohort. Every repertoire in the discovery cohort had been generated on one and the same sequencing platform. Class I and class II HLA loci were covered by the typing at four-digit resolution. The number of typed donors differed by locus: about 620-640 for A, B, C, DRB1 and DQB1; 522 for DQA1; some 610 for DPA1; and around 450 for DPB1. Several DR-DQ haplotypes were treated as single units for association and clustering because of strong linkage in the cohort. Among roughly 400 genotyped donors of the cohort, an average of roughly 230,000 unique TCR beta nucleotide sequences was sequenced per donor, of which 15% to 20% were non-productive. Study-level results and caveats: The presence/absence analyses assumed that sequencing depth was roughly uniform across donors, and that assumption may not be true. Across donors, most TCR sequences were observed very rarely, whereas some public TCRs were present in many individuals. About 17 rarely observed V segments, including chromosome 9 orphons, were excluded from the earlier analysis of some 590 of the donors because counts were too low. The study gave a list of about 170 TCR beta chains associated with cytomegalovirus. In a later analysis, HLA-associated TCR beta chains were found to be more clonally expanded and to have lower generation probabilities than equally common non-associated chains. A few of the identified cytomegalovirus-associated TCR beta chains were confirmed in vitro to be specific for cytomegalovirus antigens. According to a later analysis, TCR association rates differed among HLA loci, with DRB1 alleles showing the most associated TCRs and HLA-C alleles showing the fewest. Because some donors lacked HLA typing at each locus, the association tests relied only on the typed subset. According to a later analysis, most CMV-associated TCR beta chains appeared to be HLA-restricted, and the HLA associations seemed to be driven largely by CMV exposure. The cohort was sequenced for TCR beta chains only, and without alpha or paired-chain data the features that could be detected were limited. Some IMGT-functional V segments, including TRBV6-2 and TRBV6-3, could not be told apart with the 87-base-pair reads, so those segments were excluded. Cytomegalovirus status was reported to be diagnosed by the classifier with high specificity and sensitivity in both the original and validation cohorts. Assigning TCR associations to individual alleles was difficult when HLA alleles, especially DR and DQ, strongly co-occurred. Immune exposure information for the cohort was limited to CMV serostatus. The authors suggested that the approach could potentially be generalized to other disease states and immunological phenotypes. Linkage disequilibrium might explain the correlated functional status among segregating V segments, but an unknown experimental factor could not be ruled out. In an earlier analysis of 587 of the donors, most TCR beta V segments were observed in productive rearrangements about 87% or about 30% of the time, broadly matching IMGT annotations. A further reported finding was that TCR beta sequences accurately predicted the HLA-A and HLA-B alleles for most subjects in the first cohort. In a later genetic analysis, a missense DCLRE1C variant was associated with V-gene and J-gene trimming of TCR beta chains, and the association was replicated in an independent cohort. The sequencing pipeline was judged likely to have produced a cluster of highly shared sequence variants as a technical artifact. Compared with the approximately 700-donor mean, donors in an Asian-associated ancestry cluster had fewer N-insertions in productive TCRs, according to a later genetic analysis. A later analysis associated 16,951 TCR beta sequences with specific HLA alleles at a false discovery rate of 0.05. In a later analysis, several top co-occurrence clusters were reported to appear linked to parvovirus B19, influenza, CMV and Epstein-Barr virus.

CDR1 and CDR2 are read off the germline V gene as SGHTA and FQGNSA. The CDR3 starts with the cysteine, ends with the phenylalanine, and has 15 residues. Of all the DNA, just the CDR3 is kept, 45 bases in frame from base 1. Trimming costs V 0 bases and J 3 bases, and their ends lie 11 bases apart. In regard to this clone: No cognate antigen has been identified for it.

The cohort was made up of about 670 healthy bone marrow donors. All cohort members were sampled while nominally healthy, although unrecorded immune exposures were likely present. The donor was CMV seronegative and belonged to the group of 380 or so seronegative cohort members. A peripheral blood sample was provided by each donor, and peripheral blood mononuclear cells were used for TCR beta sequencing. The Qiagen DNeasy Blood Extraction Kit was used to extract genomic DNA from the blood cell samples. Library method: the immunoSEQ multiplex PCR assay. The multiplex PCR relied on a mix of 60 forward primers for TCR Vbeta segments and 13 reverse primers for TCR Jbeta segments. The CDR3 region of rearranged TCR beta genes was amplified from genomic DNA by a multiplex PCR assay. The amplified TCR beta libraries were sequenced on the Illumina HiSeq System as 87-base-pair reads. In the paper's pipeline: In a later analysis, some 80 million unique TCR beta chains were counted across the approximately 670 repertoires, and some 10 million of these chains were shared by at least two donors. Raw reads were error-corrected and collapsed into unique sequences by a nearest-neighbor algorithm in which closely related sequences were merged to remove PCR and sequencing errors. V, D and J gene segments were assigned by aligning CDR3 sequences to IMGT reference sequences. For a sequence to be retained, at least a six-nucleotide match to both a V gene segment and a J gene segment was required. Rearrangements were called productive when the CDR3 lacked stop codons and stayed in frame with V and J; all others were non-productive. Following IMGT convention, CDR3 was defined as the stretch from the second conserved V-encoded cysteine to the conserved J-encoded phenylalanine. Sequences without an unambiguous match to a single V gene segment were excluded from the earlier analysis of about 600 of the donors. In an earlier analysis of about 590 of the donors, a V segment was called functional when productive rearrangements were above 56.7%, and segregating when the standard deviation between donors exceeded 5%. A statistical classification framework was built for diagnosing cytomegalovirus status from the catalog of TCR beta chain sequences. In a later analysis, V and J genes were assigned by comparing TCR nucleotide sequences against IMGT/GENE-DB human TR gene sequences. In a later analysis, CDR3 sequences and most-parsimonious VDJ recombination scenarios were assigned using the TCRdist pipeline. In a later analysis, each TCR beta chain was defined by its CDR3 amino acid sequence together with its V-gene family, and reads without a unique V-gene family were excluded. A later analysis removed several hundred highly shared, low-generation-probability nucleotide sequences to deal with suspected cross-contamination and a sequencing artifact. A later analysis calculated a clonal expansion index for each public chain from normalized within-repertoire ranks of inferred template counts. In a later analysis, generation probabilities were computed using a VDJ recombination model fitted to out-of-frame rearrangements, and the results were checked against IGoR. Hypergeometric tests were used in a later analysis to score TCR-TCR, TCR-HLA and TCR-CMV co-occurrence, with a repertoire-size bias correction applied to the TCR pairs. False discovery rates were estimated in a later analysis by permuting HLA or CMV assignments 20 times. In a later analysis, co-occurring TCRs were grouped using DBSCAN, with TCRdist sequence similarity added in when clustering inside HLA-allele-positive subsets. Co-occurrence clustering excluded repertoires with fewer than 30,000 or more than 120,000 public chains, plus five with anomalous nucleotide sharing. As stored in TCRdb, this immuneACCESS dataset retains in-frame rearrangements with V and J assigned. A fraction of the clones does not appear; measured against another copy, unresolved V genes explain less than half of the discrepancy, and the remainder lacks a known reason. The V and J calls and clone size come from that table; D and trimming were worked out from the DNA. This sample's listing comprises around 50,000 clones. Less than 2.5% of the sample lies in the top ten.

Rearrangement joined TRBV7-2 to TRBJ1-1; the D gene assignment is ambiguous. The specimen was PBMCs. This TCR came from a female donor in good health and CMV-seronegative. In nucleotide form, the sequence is TGTGCCAGCAGCTTAGCAGGAGATGGCTACACTGAAGCTTTCTTT. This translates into CASSLAGDGYTEAFF.